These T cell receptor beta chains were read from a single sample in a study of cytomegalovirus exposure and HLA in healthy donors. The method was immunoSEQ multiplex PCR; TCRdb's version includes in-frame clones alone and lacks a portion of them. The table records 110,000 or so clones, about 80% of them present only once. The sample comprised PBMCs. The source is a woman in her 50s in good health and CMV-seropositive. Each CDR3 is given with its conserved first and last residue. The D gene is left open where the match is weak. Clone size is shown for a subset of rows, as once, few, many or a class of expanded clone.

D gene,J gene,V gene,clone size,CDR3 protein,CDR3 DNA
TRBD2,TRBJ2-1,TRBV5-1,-,CASSSRGVAGAPGSSYNEQFF,TGCGCCAGCAGCTCCAGAGGGGTAGCGGGAGCCCCTGGGAGCTCCTACAATGAGCAGTTCTTC
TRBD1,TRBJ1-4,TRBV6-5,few,CASRPGQGNEKLFF,TGTGCCAGCAGGCCGGGACAGGGGAATGAAAAACTGTTTTTT
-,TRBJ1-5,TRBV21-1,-,CASSRPGTGLQPQHF,TGTGCCAGCAGCAGACCCGGGACAGGACTTCAGCCCCAGCATTTT
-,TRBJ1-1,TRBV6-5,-,CASSGLDSTEAFF,TGTGCCAGCAGTGGGCTGGACAGCACTGAAGCTTTCTTT
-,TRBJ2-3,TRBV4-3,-,CASSQDGGDTDTQYF,TGCGCCAGCAGCCAAGATGGGGGCGACACAGATACGCAGTATTTT
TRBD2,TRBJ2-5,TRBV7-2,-,CASSLVVSGGPRPQETQYF,TGTGCCAGCAGCTTGGTGGTTAGCGGGGGGCCTAGACCTCAAGAGACCCAGTACTTC
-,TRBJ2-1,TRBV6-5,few,CASSYVGSSSEQFF,TGTGCCAGCAGTTATGTGGGGAGCTCTAGTGAGCAGTTCTTC
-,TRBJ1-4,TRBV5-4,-,CASSSVGGDEKLFF,TGTGCCAGCAGCTCGGTCGGAGGGGATGAAAAACTGTTTTTT
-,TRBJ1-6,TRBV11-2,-,CASSSRRKGGSPLHF,TGTGCCAGCAGCTCCAGACGCAAAGGGGGTTCACCCCTCCACTTT
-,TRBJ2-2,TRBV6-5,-,CASRKGKGGELFF,TGTGCCAGCAGAAAGGGGAAAGGCGGGGAGCTGTTTTTT
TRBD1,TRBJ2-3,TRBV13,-,CASSLRGTGLPDTQYF,TGTGCCAGCAGCCTCCGCGGGACAGGGCTCCCAGATACGCAGTATTTT
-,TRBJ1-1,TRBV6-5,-,CASRPDSLTEAFF,TGTGCCAGCAGGCCGGACAGTCTCACTGAAGCTTTCTTT
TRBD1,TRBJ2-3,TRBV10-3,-,CAIRPGQVQADTQYF,TGTGCCATCAGACCAGGACAGGTTCAGGCAGATACGCAGTATTTT
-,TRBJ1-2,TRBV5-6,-,CASSLDRHGYTF,TGTGCCAGCAGCTTGGACAGGCATGGCTACACCTTC
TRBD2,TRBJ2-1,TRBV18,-,CASSPTGTSGDNEQFF,TGTGCCAGCTCACCAACCGGGACTAGCGGCGACAATGAGCAGTTCTTC
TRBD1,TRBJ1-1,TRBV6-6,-,CASILGQGLGGEAFF,TGTGCCAGCATCTTAGGACAGGGCTTAGGGGGTGAAGCTTTCTTT
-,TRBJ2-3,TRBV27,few,CASRWKNRNTDTQYF,TGTGCCAGCAGGTGGAAGAACAGAAACACAGATACGCAGTATTTT
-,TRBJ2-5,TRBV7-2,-,CASSPGRGLPPTQYF,TGTGCCAGCAGCCCAGGTCGCGGACTACCTCCGACCCAGTACTTC
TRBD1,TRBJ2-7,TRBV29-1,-,CSAEGGQGYEQYF,TGCAGCGCTGAGGGGGGACAGGGCTACGAGCAGTACTTC
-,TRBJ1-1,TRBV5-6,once,CASSLVQGYTEAFF,TGTGCCAGCAGCTTGGTGCAGGGGTACACTGAAGCTTTCTTT